This T cell receptor beta chain was identified during a study of cytomegalovirus exposure and HLA in healthy donors (TCRdb year 2017). For context, the study as a whole: In an earlier analysis of some 610 of the donors, 276 Gb of sequence data and 90 million to 120 million unique TCR beta sequences from 180 million or so T cells were reported. Roughly 320 gigabases of sequencing data and approximately 92 million unique TCR sequences made up an early release that covered fewer than 650 HLA-typed donors. Of the approximately 400 genotyped donors, roughly 76% were placed in the genetic ancestry cluster associated with self-reported Caucasian donors. The aim of the study was to test whether cataloging public T cell receptors could identify signatures of past pathogen exposure. The T cell repertoires of some 670 subjects were profiled by immunosequencing and related to cytomegalovirus serostatus. In addition to the first cohort of hundreds of subjects, a separate validation cohort of around 110 different subjects was used. To predict cytomegalovirus infection status, the study brought together high-throughput TCR immunosequencing, statistical association of individual TCRs with disease status, and machine learning. A later analysis re-analyzed previously published TCR beta repertoires from approximately 700 donors and added high-resolution HLA genotyping to study TCR occurrence patterns. Rather than using new phenotypic data, the later analysis identified candidate immune exposures from TCR beta sequences and from how often those sequences occurred across donors. In an earlier analysis of more than 550 of the donors, high-throughput TCR beta sequencing was used to judge whether each TCR beta V gene segment behaved as functional or pseudogenic. Donor age, sex, ethnicity and CMV serostatus were collected together with the repertoire data. A later genetic analysis used genome-wide SNP genotypes for about 55% of the 666 donors, treating that subset as a discovery cohort. All discovery cohort repertoires had been generated using a single sequencing platform. HLA typing included class I and class II loci at four-digit resolution. Typing coverage varied by locus: 629-630 donors for A, B, C, DRB1 and DQB1; more than 500 for DQA1; more than 600 for DPA1; approximately 470 for DPB1. Five DR-DQ haplotypes were handled as single units for association and clustering, since linkage in the cohort was strong. Among about 400 genotyped donors of the cohort, an average of around 240,000 unique TCR beta nucleotide sequences was sequenced per donor, of which about 19% were non-productive.

Library generation was performed with the immunoSEQ multiplex PCR assay. The multiplex PCR relied on a mix of 60 forward primers for TCR Vbeta segments and 13 reverse primers for TCR Jbeta segments. The CDR3 region of rearranged TCR beta genes was amplified from genomic DNA with a multiplex PCR assay. On the Illumina HiSeq System, the amplified TCR beta libraries were sequenced as 87-base-pair reads. On the authors' methods: A later analysis tallied roughly 80 million unique TCR beta chains across the 660 or so repertoires, and approximately 12 million of those chains were shared by two or more donors. Raw reads were error-corrected and collapsed into unique sequences by a nearest-neighbor algorithm in which closely related sequences were merged to remove PCR and sequencing errors. To assign V, D and J gene segments, CDR3 sequences were aligned to IMGT reference sequences. For a sequence to be retained, a match of at least six nucleotides was required to both a V gene segment and a J gene segment. A rearrangement counted as productive if the CDR3 had no stop codons and remained in frame with V and J, and every other rearrangement counted as non-productive. CDR3 was defined according to IMGT convention as the region running from the second conserved V-encoded cysteine to the conserved J-encoded phenylalanine. Sequences without an unambiguous match to a single V gene segment were excluded from the earlier analysis of approximately 560 of the donors. An earlier analysis of about 590 of the donors classified V segments as functional when productive rearrangements were above 56.7% and as segregating when the standard deviation between donors was above 5%. To diagnose cytomegalovirus status from the catalog of TCR beta chain sequences, a statistical classification framework was built. In a later analysis, TCR nucleotide sequences were compared against IMGT/GENE-DB human TR gene sequences so that V and J genes could be assigned. In a later analysis, CDR3 sequences and most-parsimonious VDJ recombination scenarios were assigned using the TCRdist pipeline. In a later analysis, each TCR beta chain was defined by its CDR3 amino acid sequence together with its V-gene family, and reads lacking a unique V-gene family were excluded. A later analysis removed roughly 590 highly shared, low-generation-probability nucleotide sequences to deal with suspected cross-contamination and a sequencing artifact. A later analysis calculated a clonal expansion index for each public chain from normalized within-repertoire ranks of inferred template counts. Generation probabilities in a later analysis came from a VDJ recombination model fitted to out-of-frame rearrangements, and those results were checked against IGoR. A later analysis scored TCR-TCR, TCR-HLA and TCR-CMV co-occurrence with hypergeometric tests, applying a repertoire-size bias correction to TCR pairs. A later analysis estimated false discovery rates by permuting HLA or CMV assignments 20 times. A later analysis grouped co-occurring TCRs with DBSCAN, adding TCRdist sequence similarity when clustering within HLA-allele-positive subsets. Co-occurrence clustering excluded repertoires with fewer than 30,000 or more than 120,000 public chains, plus five with anomalous nucleotide sharing. In its TCRdb copy, this immuneACCESS table keeps in-frame sequences only and misses some clones. Where compared with another copy, unresolved V genes explain less than half of these, and the others have no known cause. The DNA was the basis for D and trimming; V, J and clone size are from that table. In this sample the table shows 95,000 to 150,000 clones, 81% of which occur a single time. Roughly 4% of the sample comes from the top ten.

Based on the germline V gene, the CDR1 and CDR2 sequences are LGHNA and YNFKEQ. The CDR3 measures 20 amino acids from cysteine to phenylalanine. The CDR3 DNA has 60 bases and is translated from base 1. Clipping removes 4 bases from V and 0 bases from J, with 17 as the unmatched junction base count. On the study overall, not on this receptor specifically: A further reported finding was that TCR beta sequences accurately predicted the HLA-A and HLA-B alleles for most subjects in the first cohort. Several of the top co-occurrence clusters appeared to be linked to parvovirus B19, influenza, CMV and Epstein-Barr virus, according to a later analysis. The only immune exposure information available for the cohort was CMV serostatus. The study gave a list of 150 to 200 TCR beta chains associated with cytomegalovirus. Some IMGT-functional V segments, including TRBV6-2 and TRBV6-3, could not be told apart with the 87-base-pair reads, so those segments were excluded. A cluster of highly shared sequence variants was judged likely to be a technical artifact of the sequencing pipeline. An association between a missense DCLRE1C variant and V-gene and J-gene trimming of TCR beta chains was found in a later genetic analysis and replicated in an independent cohort. Correlated functional status among segregating V segments might reflect linkage disequilibrium, but an unknown experimental factor could not be ruled out. A few of the identified cytomegalovirus-associated TCR beta chains were confirmed in vitro to be specific for cytomegalovirus antigens. A later analysis found that HLA-associated TCR beta chains were more clonally expanded and had lower generation probabilities than equally common non-associated chains. Because counts were too low, about 17 rarely observed V segments, including chromosome 9 orphons, were excluded from the earlier analysis of several hundred of the donors. Cytomegalovirus status was reported to be diagnosed by the classifier with high specificity and sensitivity in both the original and validation cohorts. According to a later analysis, TCR association rates differed among HLA loci, with DRB1 alleles showing the most associated TCRs and HLA-C alleles showing the fewest. While some public TCRs were present in many individuals, most TCR sequences turned up only very rarely across donors. Most CMV-associated TCR beta chains appeared to be HLA-restricted in a later analysis, and the HLA associations seemed to be driven largely by CMV exposure. According to the authors, the approach could potentially be generalized to other disease states and immunological phenotypes. An earlier analysis of approximately 540 of the donors showed that most TCR beta V segments appeared in productive rearrangements either about 87% or about 30% of the time, which broadly matched IMGT annotations. Because HLA typing was missing for some donors at each locus, association tests included only the typed subset. Strong co-occurrence of HLA alleles, especially DR and DQ, made assigning TCR associations to individual alleles difficult. Roughly uniform sequencing depth across donors was assumed in presence/absence analyses, although this assumption may not hold. Compared with the approximately 700-donor mean, donors in an Asian-associated ancestry cluster had fewer N-insertions in productive TCRs, according to a later genetic analysis. At a false discovery rate of 0.05, a later analysis linked roughly 17,000 TCR beta sequences to specific HLA alleles. Only TCR beta chains were sequenced in this cohort, and the absence of alpha or paired-chain data limited detectable features.

Comment on this clone: The antigen it binds to is not known. Base qualities are not provided; no much larger clone lies one nucleotide away.

In total, 666 healthy bone marrow donors made up the cohort. Cohort members were all nominally healthy when sampled, although unrecorded immune exposures were likely present. The donor was CMV seropositive and was included in the group of 300 or so seropositive cohort members. A peripheral blood sample was provided by each donor, and peripheral blood mononuclear cells were used for TCR beta sequencing. Genomic DNA was extracted from the blood cell samples with the Qiagen DNeasy Blood Extraction Kit. The chain employs TRBV4-2 and TRBJ2-3, and 9 bases in between align with TRBD2. Material: PBMCs. The receptor was isolated from a man between 18 and 29 years old in good health and CMV-seropositive. The nucleotide sequence is given as TGTGCCAGCAGCCCCTACGGAGCGGGGGGAAGACTCCGAAGCACAGATACGCAGTATTTT. Translation gives CASSPYGAGGRLRSTDTQYF.